A single sample gave rise to the 27 T cell receptor beta chains below, sequenced in a study of coeliac disease. Measured with immunoSEQ multiplex PCR; TCRdb has only the in-frame clones, and not every one. This sample yields 3,500 to 4,500 clones, of which approximately 50% are seen a single time; about 6% belongs to the top ten. The sample taken for sequencing was lymphocytes from the gut lamina propria. These receptors were obtained from a man aged 70 or older without celiac disease.

V and J are TRBV7-9 and TRBJ2-7; perhaps TRBD2 as D (7 bases). In germline, CDR1 is SEHNR, CDR2 FQNEAQ (reference sequence). Trimming took off 0 bases at V and 8 bases at J, with 11 bases between the two ends. The CDR3 is 13 residues long. The CDR3 protein is CASSLAGGGKQYF. The CDR3 bases are TGTGCCAGCAGCTTAGCGGGCGGGGGCAAGCAGTACTTC.

This clone was observed a handful of times. J is TRBJ2-7 and V is TRBV28; D is unresolved. The CDR3 covers 11 residues. Germline V gene data show CDR1 as MDHEN and CDR2 as SYDVKM. With 2 bases removed from V and 6 bases from J, the gap between germline ends came to 5 bases. The DNA of the CDR3 is TGTGCCAGCAGTTTAAGAGGCGAGCAGTACTTC. Its protein is CASSLRGEQYF. Drawing the rest from reference TRBV28 and TRBJ2-7, the complete variable domain is DVKVTQSSRYLVKRTGEKVFLECVQDMDHENMFWYRQDPGLGLRLIYFSYDVKMKEKGDIPEGYSVSREKKERFSLILESASTNQTSMYLCASSLRGEQYFGPGTRLTVT.

V is TRBV2 and J is TRBJ2-7, with TRBD2 matching 7 bases. Germline V lookup: CDR1 SNHLY, CDR2 FYNNEI. This CDR3 contains 16 residues. J gave up 0 bases and V 4 bases, and 9 bases lay outside the gene matches. The CDR3 reads CASSGGRGRSSYEQYF. DNA of the CDR3: TGTGCCAGCAGTGGTGGGAGGGGCCGAAGCTCCTACGAGCAGTACTTC.

V is TRBV6-6 and J is TRBJ2-1; weak D call: TRBD2 (6 bases). Germline CDR1 and CDR2: MNHNY and SVGAGI (reference sequence). The V and J ends lost 6 bases and 8 bases respectively, with 14 bases between them. The CDR3 consists of 13 residues. The CDR3 sequence: CASRTPGVHEQFF. CDR3 in DNA: TGTGCCAGCAGAACCCCGGGGGTCCATGAGCAGTTCTTC.

The chain joins TRBV25-1 to TRBJ1-2, with a tentative D call TRBD1 (6 bases). This CDR3 contains 14 residues. V lost 3 bases and J 8 bases, leaving 16 bases between the germline ends. In germline, CDR1 is MGHDK, CDR2 SYGVNS. As DNA, the CDR3 is TGTGCCAGCAGTGAGGCCAGGGGAACGAAGGGCTACACCTTC. Translation gives CASSEARGTKGYTF.

J is TRBJ2-1 and V is TRBV5-6, with 9 bases lining up with TRBD1. The CDR3 length is 14 residues. V dropped 4 bases and J dropped 8; count of bases not matched to a gene: 7. Germline V gives CDR1 SGHDT, CDR2 YYEEEE. CDR3 nucleotides: TGTGCCAGCAGCCGTCCCGGGACAGGGTATGAGCAGTTCTTC. This gives the protein CASSRPGTGYEQFF.

This chain joins TRBV6-5 and TRBJ1-2, with a tentative D call TRBD1 (6 bases). Trimming pared 3 bases from V and 8 bases from J, leaving 13 bases between. Germline V CDR1 and CDR2: MNHEY, SVGAGI. There are 13 residues in the CDR3. CDR3 nucleotides: TGTGCCAGCAGTTATCACAGGGCTTCGGGCTACACCTTC. Its translation: CASSYHRASGYTF.

V usage is TRBV5-1 and J usage is TRBJ2-7; 9 positions agree with TRBD2. After removal of 5 bases from V and 3 bases from J, the junction contained 6 bases not matched to a gene. The germline V gene has CDR1 SGHRS and CDR2 YFSETQ. The CDR3 has 14 residues. In DNA form, the CDR3 reads TGCGCCAGCAGGAGGACTAGCGAAAACTACGAGCAGTACTTC. Its protein is CASRRTSENYEQYF.

The gene calls are TRBV5-1 and TRBJ2-2; TRBD2 aligns across 10 bases. The CDR3 has 16 amino acids. Germline CDR1 and CDR2: SGHRS and YFSETQ. The V and J ends lost 4 bases and 4 bases, in that order; junction bases with no gene match: 7. The chain's CDR3 is CASSGWTSGGTGELFF. As DNA, the CDR3 is TGCGCCAGCAGCGGGTGGACTAGCGGTGGCACCGGGGAGCTGTTTTTT.

In its sample, this clone was seen once. Other DNA sequences within the sample encode an identical CDR3. The J gene is TRBJ2-5, the V gene TRBV5-6, with 10 nucleotides matching TRBD1. After removal of 0 bases from V and 5 bases from J, the junction contained 7 bases not matched to a gene. Germline assignment: CDR1 SGHDT and CDR2 YYEEEE. The CDR3 length is 16 residues. The chain's CDR3 is CASSLVGTGVRETQYF. CDR3 bases: TGTGCCAGCAGCTTGGTGGGGACAGGGGTCAGGGAGACCCAGTACTTC.

The chain joins TRBV27 to TRBJ2-3; the match to TRBD2 covers 14 bases. CDR3 size: 15 residues. Germline V CDR1 and CDR2: MNHEY, SMNVEV (reference sequence). The junction had 10 bases not matched to a gene; V was cut back by 5 bases and J by 12 bases. CDR3: CASSKRGTSGGGQYF. The DNA for the CDR3 is TGTGCCAGCAGTAAACGCGGGACTAGCGGGGGAGGCCAGTATTTT.

This clone was recorded only once. V gene TRBV7-6 combines with J gene TRBJ2-3, with 8 positions matching TRBD2. The V segment lost 1 base and the J segment 2 bases; nucleotides outside the gene matches: 5. This CDR3 contains 16 residues. Germline lookup yields CDR1 SGHVS and CDR2 FNYEAQ. The CDR3 DNA is TGTGCCAGCAGCTTAGGAGGGCGGGGGGTCACAGATACGCAGTATTTT. It codes for CASSLGGRGVTDTQYF. Drawing the rest from reference TRBV7-6 and TRBJ2-3, the complete variable domain is GAGVSQSPRYKVTKRGQDVALRCDPISGHVSLYWYRQALGQGPEFLTYFNYEAQQDKSGLPNDRFSAERPEGSISTLTIQRTEQRDSAMYRCASSLGGRGVTDTQYFGPGTRLTVL.

The rearrangement joins TRBV11-1 to TRBJ2-1; 13 bases fit TRBD2. CDR3 size: 16 residues. Germline CDR1 reads SGHAT; CDR2 reads FQDESV (reference sequence). J gave up 10 bases and V 5 bases, and 11 bases lay outside the gene matches. As DNA, the CDR3 is TGTGCCAGCAGCCCCGGACTAGCGGGGGCCTCTGGAGAGCAGTTCTTC. Its translation is CASSPGLAGASGEQFF.

This clone occurred a few times. This chain connects TRBV6-1 to TRBJ1-2; tentatively, D is TRBD1 (6 bases). The V end was cut by 2 bases, the J end by 0 bases, with 13 bases between. The germline gives CDR1 MNHNS, CDR2 SASEGT. The CDR3 runs to 16 residues. The CDR3 region has the DNA TGTGCCAGCAGTGAATGGGGGGGCGCCGCTAACTATGGCTACACCTTC. It encodes CASSEWGGAANYGYTF.

This clone turned up a few times. The chain links TRBV9 to TRBJ1-2; D perhaps matches TRBD1 (6 bases). The V and J ends lost 3 bases and 4 bases respectively, with 13 bases between them. The CDR3 is made up of 14 amino acids. CDR1 is SGDLS and CDR2 is YYNGEE in the germline V gene. The CDR3 DNA follows: TGTGCCAGCAGCGCCAACCAGGGGCTCTATGGCTACACCTTC. Protein: CASSANQGLYGYTF.

The chain couples TRBV4-2 to TRBJ2-2, with 12 bases lining up with TRBD2. Germline V lookup: CDR1 LGHNA, CDR2 YNFKEQ. Trimming removed 2 bases from V and 7 bases from J; junction bases left unmatched: 5. This CDR3 has 16 residues. As DNA, the CDR3 is TGTGCCAGCAGCCAATCTAGCGGGGGGGCAATCGGGGAGCTGTTTTTT. Protein: CASSQSSGGAIGELFF.

This chain uses TRBV19 with TRBJ2-7, with a possible D match to TRBD1 (6 bases). V lost 6 bases, J lost 3 bases, and 6 bases lay in between. The CDR3 sequence is 11 residues long. Germline V CDR1 and CDR2: LNHDA, SQIVND (reference sequence). The CDR3 is CASRDSYEQYF. Written as DNA, the CDR3 is TGTGCCAGTAGGGACAGCTACGAGCAGTACTTC.

The CDR3 DNA follows: TGTGCCAGCAGTTATACAGCAGATCAGCCCCAGCATTTT. Amino acids: CASSYTADQPQHF. V and J are TRBV6-1 and TRBJ1-5; D remains unclear. The CDR3 covers 13 residues. Germline V lookup: CDR1 MNHNS, CDR2 SASEGT. The V end was cut by 5 bases, the J end by 5 bases, with 10 bases between.

The rearrangement uses TRBV11-2 and TRBJ2-5, with D tentatively TRBD1 (5 bases). The V gene lost 5 bases and the J gene lost 4 bases, with 17 bases spanning the gap. In germline, CDR1 is SGHAT, CDR2 FQNNGV. This CDR3 is built from 15 residues. The CDR3 loop reads CASSVNRAQGETQYF. The CDR3 nucleotides are TGTGCCAGCAGCGTGAACCGGGCTCAGGGAGAGACCCAGTACTTC. Combining the CDR3 with reference TRBV11-2 and TRBJ2-5 gives the whole variable domain EAGVAQSPRYKIIEKRQSVAFWCNPISGHATLYWYQQILGQGPKLLIQFQNNGVVDDSQLPKDRFSAERLKGVDSTLKIQPAKLEDSAVYLCASSVNRAQGETQYFGPGTRLLVL.

The chain employs TRBV28 and TRBJ1-1; tentative D call: TRBD1 (6 bases). V lost 3 bases, J lost 8 bases, and 19 bases lay in between. Looked up from germline, CDR1 is MDHEN and CDR2 is SYDVKM. CDR3 size: 15 residues. The CDR3 nucleotides read TGTGCCAGCAGTTTCCGGATACGAACCGGGACAGAAGCTTTCTTT. It translates to CASSFRIRTGTEAFF.

This clone was detected only once. The chain carries TRBV4-1 and TRBJ2-5, with 10 bases lining up with TRBD1. The end of the DNA aligns better with TRBJ2-7, so the J call may be wrong. This CDR3 has 13 amino acids. Per germline, CDR1 MGHRA and CDR2 YSYEKL. The CDR3 sequence: CASSRQGAYEQYF. CDR3 in DNA: TGCGCCAGCAGCCGACAGGGGGCTTACGAGCAGTACTTC.

Points on this clone: The junction shows a germline mismatch at one end, possibly a read error. CDR3 residues: CASSLAGEETRYF. The CDR3 region has the DNA TGCGCCAGCAGCTTGGCGGGGGAAGAGACCCGGTACTTC. V is TRBV5-1 and J is TRBJ2-5; D possibly corresponds to TRBD2 (6 bases). Per germline, CDR1 SGHRS and CDR2 YFSETQ. The CDR3 runs to 13 residues.

The chain uses TRBV29-1 and TRBJ2-3; D is possibly TRBD1 (5 bases). The V end was cut by 7 bases, the J end by 8 bases, with 22 bases between. Germline assignment: CDR1 SQVTM and CDR2 ANQGSEA. The CDR3 consists of 14 residues. CDR3: CSATASLSVGTQYF. The DNA for the CDR3 is TGCAGCGCGACAGCCAGTCTCAGTGTAGGTACGCAGTATTTT.

The CDR3 DNA reads TGTGCCAGCAGCCTATGGGGACAGGGAAACACCGGGGAGCTGTTTTTT. Its protein is CASSLWGQGNTGELFF. The chain employs TRBV5-4 and TRBJ2-2, with 9 nucleotides matching TRBD1. With V trimmed by 4 bases and J by 2 bases, 6 bases remained unmatched. CDR1 is SGHNT and CDR2 is YYREEE in the germline V gene (reference sequence). This CDR3 has 16 amino acids. Full variable domain (remainder filled in from reference TRBV5-4 and TRBJ2-2): ETGVTQSPTHLIKTRGQQVTLRCSSQSGHNTVSWYQQALGQGPQFIFQYYREEENGRGNFPPRFSGLQFPNYSSELNVNALELDDSALYLCASSLWGQGNTGELFFGEGSRLTVL.

This clone was picked up a small number of times. At the DNA level, this CDR3 is encoded by other sequences in the same sample as well. The J gene is TRBJ1-5, the V gene TRBV18, with TRBD1 identical over 8 bases. J lost 2 bases, V lost 2 bases, and 2 bases had no gene match. CDR3 length: 15 amino acids. The germline V gene has CDR1 KGHSH and CDR2 LQKENI. The CDR3 sequence: CASSPDRGGNQPQHF. As DNA, the CDR3 is TGTGCCAGCTCACCAGACAGGGGAGGCAATCAGCCCCAGCATTTT.

The chain joins TRBV10-2 to TRBJ1-2, with 7 bases matching TRBD1. Trimming at V came to 1 base and at J to 8 bases, leaving 7 bases not matched to a gene. This CDR3 region has 14 residues. The V gene's germline CDR1 is WSHSY and CDR2 SAAADI. The CDR3 region has the DNA TGCGCCAGCAGTGAGTGGAGGGGGCGAGGGGGCTACACCTTC. Translated: CASSEWRGRGGYTF.

This chain connects TRBV5-1 to TRBJ2-1, with 9 nucleotides matching TRBD1. This CDR3 has 15 amino acids. V lost 4 bases to trimming and J lost 0 bases; unmatched junction nucleotides: 2. CDR1 SGHRS and CDR2 YFSETQ come from the germline V gene. CDR3 in amino acids: CASSQGQGSYNEQFF. DNA of the CDR3: TGCGCCAGCAGCCAGGGACAGGGCTCCTACAATGAGCAGTTCTTC.